This T cell receptor (beta chain) was found in a study of T cell changes during pregnancy in multiple sclerosis. The repertoire was sequenced with immunoSEQ multiplex PCR; TCRdb's copy has only in-frame clones and lacks some. Counted here are fewer than 60,000 clones, about 91% occurring once; the ten biggest clones make up roughly 10%. The CDR3 sequence is 21 residues long. The TCR originated in a female donor with multiple sclerosis, enrolled in a pregnancy study. This rearrangement joins TRBV7-5 to TRBJ1-1; the table calls TRBD1, which could not be checked here. TRBV7-5 is deemed a pseudogene. The specimen was CD8+ T cells from peripheral blood mononuclear cells, collected after pregnancy. CDR3 coding DNA: TGTGCCAGAAGCTCCACCGGGACAGGAGCTACCCTTACCCTTTCGAACACTGAAGCTTTCTTT. Its translation is CARSSTGTGATLTLSNTEAFF.